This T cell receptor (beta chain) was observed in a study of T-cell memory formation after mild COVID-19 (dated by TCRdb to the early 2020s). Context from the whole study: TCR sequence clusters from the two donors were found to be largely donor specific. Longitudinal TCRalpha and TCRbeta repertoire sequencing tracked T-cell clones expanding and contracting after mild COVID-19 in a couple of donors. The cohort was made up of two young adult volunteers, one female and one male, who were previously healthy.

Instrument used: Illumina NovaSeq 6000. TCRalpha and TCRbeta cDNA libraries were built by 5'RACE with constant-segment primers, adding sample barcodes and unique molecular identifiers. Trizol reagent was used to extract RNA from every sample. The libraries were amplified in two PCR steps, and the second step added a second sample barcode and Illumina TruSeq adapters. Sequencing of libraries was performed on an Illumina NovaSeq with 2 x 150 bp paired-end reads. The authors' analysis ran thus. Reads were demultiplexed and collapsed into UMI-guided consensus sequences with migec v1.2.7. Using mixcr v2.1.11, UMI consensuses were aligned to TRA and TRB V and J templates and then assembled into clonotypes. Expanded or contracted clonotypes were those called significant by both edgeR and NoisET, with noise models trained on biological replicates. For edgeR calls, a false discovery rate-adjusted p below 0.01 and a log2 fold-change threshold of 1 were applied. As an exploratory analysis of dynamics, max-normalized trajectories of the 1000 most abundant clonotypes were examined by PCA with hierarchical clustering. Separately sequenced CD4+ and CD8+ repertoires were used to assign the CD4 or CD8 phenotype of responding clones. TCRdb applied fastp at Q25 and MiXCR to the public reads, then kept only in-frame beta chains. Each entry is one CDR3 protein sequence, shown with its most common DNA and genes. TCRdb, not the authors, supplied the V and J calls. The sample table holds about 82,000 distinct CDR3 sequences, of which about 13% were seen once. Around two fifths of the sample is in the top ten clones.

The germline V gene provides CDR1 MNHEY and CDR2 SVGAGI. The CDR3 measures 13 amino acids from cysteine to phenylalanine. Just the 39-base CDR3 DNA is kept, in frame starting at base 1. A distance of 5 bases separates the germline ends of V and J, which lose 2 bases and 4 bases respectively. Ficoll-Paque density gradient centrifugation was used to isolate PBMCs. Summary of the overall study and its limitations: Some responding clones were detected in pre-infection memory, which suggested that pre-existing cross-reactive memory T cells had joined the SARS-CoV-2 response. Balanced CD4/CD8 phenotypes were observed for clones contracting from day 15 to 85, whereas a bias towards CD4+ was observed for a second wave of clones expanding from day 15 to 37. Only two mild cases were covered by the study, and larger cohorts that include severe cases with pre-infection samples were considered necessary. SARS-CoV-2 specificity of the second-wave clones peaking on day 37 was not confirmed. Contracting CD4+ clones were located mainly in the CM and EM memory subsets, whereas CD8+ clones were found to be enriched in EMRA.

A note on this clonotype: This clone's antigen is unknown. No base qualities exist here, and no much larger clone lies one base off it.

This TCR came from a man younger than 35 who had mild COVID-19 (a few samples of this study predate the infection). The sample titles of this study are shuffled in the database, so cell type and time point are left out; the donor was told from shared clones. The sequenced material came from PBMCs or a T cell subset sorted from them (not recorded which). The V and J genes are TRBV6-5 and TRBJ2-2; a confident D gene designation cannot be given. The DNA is TGTGCCAGCAGTTACGTAGCCACCGGGGAGCTGTTTTTT. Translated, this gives CASSYVATGELFF.